This T cell receptor beta chain derives from a study of blood T cell repertoires in COVID-19. The CDR3 has 13 amino acids. Germline CDR1 and CDR2: SEHNR and FQNEAQ (reference sequence). V was shortened by 1 base and J by 8 bases, with 8 bases between the two germline ends. Produced via immunoSEQ multiplex PCR; TCRdb's table is partial and in-frame only. The sample has 250,000 or so clones; about 80% are singletons. The chain combines TRBV7-9 with TRBJ1-4; D is uncertain. The receptor's source is a man aged 50-59 years who had recovered from COVID-19. Sequenced input: PBMCs or T cells enriched from blood (not recorded which). CDR3 nucleotide sequence: TGTGCCAGCAGCTTAGACATTACCGAAAAACTGTTTTTT. Its protein is CASSLDITEKLFF.